This T cell receptor (beta chain) was identified in a study of regulatory T cells in long-lasting Graves disease. Study-level information: Persistence in Graves' disease required over 5 years of antithyroid drugs plus positive TSH receptor antibodies.

In building TCR beta libraries, iRepertoire HTBI primers were used together with Arm-PCR of CDR3 regions. TCRdb reprocessed the multiplex PCR reads via MiXCR and lists one record per CDR3 protein. The sample lists 700,000 or so distinct CDR3 sequences, approximately 29% occurring once. Germline CDR1 is MNHGY and CDR2 is SVAAGI. V was pared by 3 bases and J by 7 bases, with 13 bases between. The CDR3 runs 15 residues. Described time point: persistent/refractory GD, antithyroid drugs over 5 years with positive TRAb. RNA from PBMCs was the source of the TCR library. This clonotype was observed a single time.

The V gene is TRBV6-9, the J gene TRBJ1-6, with D possibly being TRBD1 (5 bases). This receptor was identified in a female donor with Graves disease. Sequences were derived from peripheral blood mononuclear cells (PBMCs), sampled when the disease was refractory, from a patient treated with antithyroid drugs. CDR3 amino acids: CASSYRDPRNSPLHF. The CDR3 region has the DNA TGTGCCAGCAGTTACCGGGACCCCAGGAATTCACCCCTCCACTTT.